Following are 25 T cell receptor beta chains from one sample sequenced in a study of CD8 T cells in Susac syndrome. An amount of RNA that ranged from roughly 0.45 to 1 ug was reverse transcribed with random hexamers. TCRdb re-analysed the immunoSEQ multiplex PCR reads in MiXCR, keeping a single row per CDR3 protein. The repertoire holds about 130,000 distinct CDR3 sequences, with around 95% as singletons. Sequencing was done on a sample of CD4+ T cells from PBMCs. The origin of the receptors is a human donor in good health.

The J gene is TRBJ2-3, the V gene TRBV27; 7 bases fit TRBD2. J was trimmed by 1 base and V by 5 bases; bases with no gene match: 3. There are 14 residues in the CDR3. Germline assignment: CDR1 MNHEY and CDR2 SMNVEV (reference sequence). CDR3 protein: CASSGGVGTDTQYF. The CDR3 bases are TGTGCCAGCAGTGGGGGGGTTGGCACAGATACGCAGTATTTT.

The chain combines TRBV30 with TRBJ2-1; 7 bases align to TRBD2. Trimming cost V 2 bases and J 15 bases; bases outside gene matches: 13. Germline values: CDR1 GTSNPN, CDR2 SVGIG (reference sequence). The CDR3 spans 13 residues. For the CDR3, the DNA is TGTGCCTGGAGTTCCTCCGGAGCGGGGAGTGGGTTCTTC. Translating it yields CAWSSSGAGSGFF.

This clonotype was observed a single time. The gene calls are TRBV6-6 and TRBJ2-2; no clear D. This CDR3 has 13 amino acids. V shed 4 bases and J shed 0 bases, with 3 bases lying between them. Germline CDR1 is MNHNY and CDR2 is SVGAGI (reference sequence). CDR3 sequence: CASSFPNTGELFF. CDR3 DNA sequence: TGTGCCAGCAGTTTCCCGAACACCGGGGAGCTGTTTTTT.

This clonotype was detected only once. V and J are TRBV7-9 and TRBJ1-2; D is perhaps TRBD1 (5 bases). Germline assignment: CDR1 SEHNR and CDR2 FQNEAQ (reference sequence). The germline V and J ends were trimmed by 1 base and 7 bases, with 13 bases remaining between them. The CDR3 has 14 residues. CDR3 sequence (DNA): TGTGCCAGCAGCTTAGAACCGCAGGGACGTGGCTACACCTTC. It yields the protein CASSLEPQGRGYTF.

The chain uses TRBV3-1 and TRBJ2-5, with D uncertain. CDR1 is LGHDT and CDR2 is YNNKEL in the germline V gene (reference sequence). This CDR3 is 14 amino acids long. V dropped 1 base and J dropped 2 bases, with 8 bases sitting between them. The CDR3 reads CASSQGVDQETQYF. The DNA of the CDR3 is TGTGCCAGCAGCCAAGGTGTGGATCAAGAGACCCAGTACTTC.

The chain joins TRBV24-1 to TRBJ2-1; 9 bases line up with TRBD1. Trimming at V came to 3 bases and at J to 9 bases, leaving 11 bases not matched to a gene. CDR1 is KGHDR, CDR2 SFDVKD, per germline. This CDR3 has 16 residues. CDR3 sequence: CATSDRSRDRESEQFF. Written as DNA, the CDR3 is TGTGCCACCAGTGATCGCAGCCGGGACAGGGAGAGTGAGCAGTTCTTC.

The chain is built from TRBV27 and TRBJ1-2; unclear D gene. CDR1 and CDR2 from the germline V gene are MNHEY and SMNVEV (reference sequence). The V end was cut by 0 bases, the J end by 5 bases, with 10 bases between. The CDR3 spans 14 residues. CDR3 region: CASSLSRAEYGYTF. Written as DNA, the CDR3 is TGTGCCAGCAGTTTATCTAGGGCAGAGTATGGCTACACCTTC.

CDR3 region: CSASSRQGFGLFF. The CDR3 coding sequence is TGCAGTGCTAGTAGTAGACAGGGTTTTGGACTGTTTTTT. This chain connects TRBV20-1 to TRBJ1-4, with 7 bases that match TRBD1. J was trimmed by 13 bases and V by 3 bases; bases with no gene match: 11. The CDR3 runs to 13 residues. Germline-derived CDR1 and CDR2 are DFQATT and SNEGSKA (reference sequence).

The V and J genes are TRBV29-1 and TRBJ2-7; tentative D call: TRBD1 (5 bases). Germline V gene sequence: CDR1 SQVTM, CDR2 ANQGSEA. The CDR3 contains 12 residues. Trimming removed 7 bases from V and 0 bases from J, with 10 bases in between. The CDR3 loop is CSAKTVSYEQYF. In nucleotides, the CDR3 is TGCAGCGCTAAGACAGTCTCCTACGAGCAGTACTTC.

The chain couples TRBV7-2 to TRBJ2-5, with 14 bases aligning to TRBD2. Germline loops: CDR1 SGHTA, CDR2 FQGNSA. The ends lost 2 bases at V and 2 bases at J; junction bases unmatched: 7. CDR3 length equals 18 residues. In nucleotides, the CDR3 is TGTGCCAGCAGCTTAACGTACCGGACTAGCGGGGGGCAAGAGACCCAGTACTTC. Protein sequence: CASSLTYRTSGGQETQYF.

This clonotype was seen a single time. The chain uses TRBV6-1 and TRBJ1-1, with 9 bases identical to TRBD1. V lost 6 bases and J lost 10; bases outside the gene matches: 9. Germline CDR1 MNHNS, CDR2 SASEGT. The CDR3 is made up of 13 amino acids. The CDR3 spells CASSARDREGAFF. As DNA, the CDR3 is TGTGCCAGCAGCGCCCGGGACAGGGAGGGAGCTTTCTTT.

The chain's CDR3 is CASSFTGERNTEAFF. The CDR3, as DNA: TGCGCCAGCAGCTTTACAGGGGAGAGGAACACTGAAGCTTTCTTT. The V gene is TRBV5-1, the J gene TRBJ1-1, with 7 bases that match TRBD1. The length of the CDR3 is 15 residues. V trimming: 2 bases; J trimming: 1 base; junction bases outside the gene matches: 5. From germline, CDR1 is SGHRS and CDR2 YFSETQ.

The chain joins TRBV29-1 to TRBJ2-5; 8 bases fit TRBD1. The length of the CDR3 is 13 residues. J gave up 5 bases and V 3 bases, and 5 bases lay outside the gene matches. The germline V gene encodes CDR1 SQVTM and CDR2 ANQGSEA. The DNA for the CDR3 is TGCAGCGTTGACCGACAGGGGTGGGAGACCCAGTACTTC. This encodes CSVDRQGWETQYF.

The chain combines TRBV14 with TRBJ1-4; no reliable D call. Germline V gives CDR1 SGHDN, CDR2 FVKESK. V was cut by 1 base and J by 8 bases, with 5 bases left in between. CDR3 size: 12 residues. The CDR3 DNA sequence: TGTGCCAGCAGCCAAGCGCGCGAAAAACTGTTTTTT. Translated, it gives CASSQAREKLFF.

The chain couples TRBV12-3 or TRBV12-4 to TRBJ2-1, with unresolved D. The CDR3 has 13 residues. Trimming cost V 7 bases and J 4 bases, with 11 bases left between them. The CDR3 protein is CASTYGPYNEQFF. The CDR3 bases are TGTGCCAGCACCTACGGGCCGTACAATGAGCAGTTCTTC.

The V and J genes are TRBV18 and TRBJ2-3; D is tentatively TRBD1 or TRBD2 (6 bases each). CDR1 is KGHSH, CDR2 LQKENI, per germline. The V gene lost 3 bases and the J gene lost 6 bases, with 19 bases spanning the gap. This CDR3 spans 16 amino acids. The CDR3 is CASSPKALGGSDTQYF. The DNA of the CDR3 is TGTGCCAGCTCACCCAAGGCCCTAGGGGGGTCGGATACGCAGTATTTT.

The V and J genes are TRBV20-1 and TRBJ2-5; 10 bases line up with TRBD1. Trimming cost V 1 base and J 5 bases; bases outside gene matches: 7. There are 15 residues in the CDR3. From germline, CDR1 is DFQATT and CDR2 SNEGSKA (reference sequence). The CDR3: CSARARGQGHETQYF. The CDR3 nucleotides read TGCAGTGCTAGAGCCAGGGGACAGGGGCATGAGACCCAGTACTTC.

The V and J genes are TRBV20-1 and TRBJ2-1; 8 bases match TRBD2. The trim removed 2 bases at V and 4 bases at J, leaving 7 bases unmatched. CDR1 and CDR2 from the germline V gene are DFQATT and SNEGSKA (reference sequence). There are 15 residues in the CDR3. For the CDR3, the DNA is TGCAGTGCTAGACCGCCCACTAGCGGATACAATGAGCAGTTCTTC. This sequence encodes CSARPPTSGYNEQFF.

This chain connects TRBV3-1 to TRBJ1-1, with 10 positions matching TRBD1. Germline V gene sequence: CDR1 LGHDT, CDR2 YNNKEL (reference sequence). The V gene end was trimmed by 4 bases and the J gene end by 5 bases; junction bases not matched to a gene: 7. The CDR3 is made up of 15 amino acids. CDR3 DNA: TGTGCCAGCAGCCTCACGGACAGGGGGGGGACTGAAGCTTTCTTT. This gives the protein CASSLTDRGGTEAFF.

The chain has TRBV7-2 and TRBJ2-1; D call uncertain. Germline V lookup: CDR1 SGHTA, CDR2 FQGNSA. This CDR3 has 13 amino acids. The V end lost 2 bases, the J end lost 7 bases, and 9 bases lay between the germline ends. CDR3 amino acids: CASSLFYENEQFF. CDR3 nucleotides: TGTGCCAGCAGCTTATTCTACGAGAATGAGCAGTTCTTC. Using reference TRBV7-2 and TRBJ2-1 for the parts outside the CDR3, the full variable domain is GAGVSQSPSNKVTEKGKDVELRCDPISGHTALYWYRQSLGQGLEFLIYFQGNSAPDKSGLPSDRFSAERTGGSVSTLTIQRTQQEDSAVYLCASSLFYENEQFFGPGTRLTVL.

This chain links TRBV6-2 or TRBV6-3 with TRBJ1-4; TRBD1 is a possible D gene (6 bases). The V gene's germline CDR1 is MNHEY and CDR2 SVGEGT. This CDR3 has 13 residues. With 5 bases removed from V and 8 bases from J, the gap between germline ends came to 12 bases. This CDR3 is CASSRTDQEKLFF. The CDR3 coding sequence is TGTGCCAGCAGTCGGACAGATCAAGAAAAACTGTTTTTT.

The chain uses TRBV18 and TRBJ2-2; D unclear. This CDR3 spans 15 amino acids. The germline V and J ends were trimmed by 0 bases and 1 base, with 6 bases remaining between them. Germline-derived CDR1 and CDR2 are KGHSH and LQKENI. The CDR3 DNA reads TGTGCCAGCTCACCACCCGCAGGGAACACCGGGGAGCTGTTTTTT. This sequence encodes CASSPPAGNTGELFF.

The CDR3 DNA reads TGTGCCATCAGTGCCAACAGGGATAATGAGCAGTTCTTC. It translates to CAISANRDNEQFF. The V and J genes are TRBV10-3 and TRBJ2-1; D is possibly TRBD1 (6 bases). The CDR3 spans 13 residues. CDR1 is ENHRY and CDR2 is SYGVKD in the germline V gene. Trimming removed 4 bases from V and 7 bases from J, with 11 bases in between.

The chain recombines TRBV7-6 with TRBJ2-3, with D unclear. CDR3 length equals 12 residues. CDR1 SGHVS and CDR2 FNYEAQ come from the germline V gene. Trimming stripped 2 bases from V and 8 bases from J, with 8 bases between. The CDR3 sequence: CASSLLFGTQYF. The CDR3 DNA sequence: TGTGCCAGCAGCTTACTCTTTGGTACGCAGTATTTT.

This rearrangement joins TRBV12-3 or TRBV12-4 to TRBJ2-1; D is unresolved. The CDR3 runs 13 residues. V lost 6 bases, J lost 0 bases, and 6 bases lay in between. The CDR3 here is CASSLASYNEQFF. The CDR3 region has the DNA TGTGCCAGCAGCCTCGCCTCCTACAATGAGCAGTTCTTC.